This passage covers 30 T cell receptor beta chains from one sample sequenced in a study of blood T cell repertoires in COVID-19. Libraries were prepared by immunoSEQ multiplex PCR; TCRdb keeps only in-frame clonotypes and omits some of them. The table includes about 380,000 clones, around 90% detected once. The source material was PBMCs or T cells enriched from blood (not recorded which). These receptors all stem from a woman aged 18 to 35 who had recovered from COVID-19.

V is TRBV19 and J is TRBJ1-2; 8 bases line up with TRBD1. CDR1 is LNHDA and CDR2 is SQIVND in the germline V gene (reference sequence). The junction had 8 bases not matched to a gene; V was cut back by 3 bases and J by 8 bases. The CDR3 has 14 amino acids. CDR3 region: CASSITQGDRGYTF. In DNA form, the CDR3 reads TGTGCCAGTAGTATCACACAGGGGGACCGAGGCTACACCTTC.

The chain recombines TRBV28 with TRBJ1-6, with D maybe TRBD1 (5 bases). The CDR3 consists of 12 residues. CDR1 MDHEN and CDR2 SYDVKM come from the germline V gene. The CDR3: CATGRVGSPLHF. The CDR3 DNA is TGTGCGACTGGCAGGGTTGGTTCACCCCTCCACTTT.

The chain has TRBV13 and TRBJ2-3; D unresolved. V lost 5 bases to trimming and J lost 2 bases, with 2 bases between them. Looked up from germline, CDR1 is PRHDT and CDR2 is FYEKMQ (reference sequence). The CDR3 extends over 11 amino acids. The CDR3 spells CASSHTDTQYF. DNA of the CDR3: TGTGCCAGCAGCCACACAGATACGCAGTATTTT.

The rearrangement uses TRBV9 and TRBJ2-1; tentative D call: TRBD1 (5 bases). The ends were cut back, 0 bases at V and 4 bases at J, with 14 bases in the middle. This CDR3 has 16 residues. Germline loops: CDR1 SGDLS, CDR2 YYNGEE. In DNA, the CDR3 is TGTGCCAGCAGCGTAGTAGGGGCACCAGCATACAATGAGCAGTTCTTC. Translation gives CASSVVGAPAYNEQFF.

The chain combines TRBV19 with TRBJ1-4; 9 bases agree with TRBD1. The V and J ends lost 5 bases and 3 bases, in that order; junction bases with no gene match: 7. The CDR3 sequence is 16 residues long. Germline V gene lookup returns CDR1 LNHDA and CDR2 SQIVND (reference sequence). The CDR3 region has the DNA TGTGCCAGTAGTCTAGGGACAGGGAAAGCTAATGAAAAACTGTTTTTT. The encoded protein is CASSLGTGKANEKLFF.

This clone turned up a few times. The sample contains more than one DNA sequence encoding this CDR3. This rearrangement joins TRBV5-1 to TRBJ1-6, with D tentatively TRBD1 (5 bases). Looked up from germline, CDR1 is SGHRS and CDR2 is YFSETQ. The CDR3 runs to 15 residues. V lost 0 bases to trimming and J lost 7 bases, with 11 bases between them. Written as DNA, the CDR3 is TGCGCCAGCAGCTTGGGGCAGGGAGGGAATTCACCCCTCCACTTT. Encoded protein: CASSLGQGGNSPLHF.

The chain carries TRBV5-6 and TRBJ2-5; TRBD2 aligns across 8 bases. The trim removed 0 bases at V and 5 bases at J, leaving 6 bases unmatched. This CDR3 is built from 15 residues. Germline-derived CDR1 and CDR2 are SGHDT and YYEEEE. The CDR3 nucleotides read TGTGCCAGCAGCTTGGCCCCGGGACTAGGGGAGACCCAGTACTTC. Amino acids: CASSLAPGLGETQYF.

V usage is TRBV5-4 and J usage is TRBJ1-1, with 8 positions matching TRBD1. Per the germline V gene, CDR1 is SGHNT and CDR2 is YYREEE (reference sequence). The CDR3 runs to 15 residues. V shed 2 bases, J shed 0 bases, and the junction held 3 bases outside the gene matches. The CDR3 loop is CASSLQTGVNTEAFF. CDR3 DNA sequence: TGTGCCAGCAGCTTACAGACAGGGGTGAACACTGAAGCTTTCTTT. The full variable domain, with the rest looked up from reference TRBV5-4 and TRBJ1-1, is ETGVTQSPTHLIKTRGQQVTLRCSSQSGHNTVSWYQQALGQGPQFIFQYYREEENGRGNFPPRFSGLQFPNYSSELNVNALELDDSALYLCASSLQTGVNTEAFFGQGTRLTVV.

CDR3 loop: CASSDSTSGEPNTGELFF. As DNA, the CDR3 is TGTGCCAGCAGTGATTCGACTAGCGGGGAGCCTAACACCGGGGAGCTGTTTTTT. This sequence joins TRBV9 and TRBJ2-2; 11 nucleotides line up with TRBD2. The CDR3 covers 18 residues. CDR1 is SGDLS, CDR2 YYNGEE, per germline. Trimming took 5 bases from V and 2 from J; bases not matched to a gene: 11.

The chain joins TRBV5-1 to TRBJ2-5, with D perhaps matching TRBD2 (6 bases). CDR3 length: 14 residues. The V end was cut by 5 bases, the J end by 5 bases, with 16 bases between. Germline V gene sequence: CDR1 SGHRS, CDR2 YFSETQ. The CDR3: CASREGPAGETQYF. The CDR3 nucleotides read TGCGCCAGCAGGGAGGGTCCGGCCGGGGAGACCCAGTACTTC.

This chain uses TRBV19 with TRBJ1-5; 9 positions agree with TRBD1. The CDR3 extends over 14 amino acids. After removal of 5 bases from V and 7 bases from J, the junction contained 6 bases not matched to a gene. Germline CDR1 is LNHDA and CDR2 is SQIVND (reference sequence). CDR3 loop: CASSLGTGNQPQHF. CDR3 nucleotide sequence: TGTGCCAGTAGTTTAGGGACAGGGAACCAGCCCCAGCATTTT.

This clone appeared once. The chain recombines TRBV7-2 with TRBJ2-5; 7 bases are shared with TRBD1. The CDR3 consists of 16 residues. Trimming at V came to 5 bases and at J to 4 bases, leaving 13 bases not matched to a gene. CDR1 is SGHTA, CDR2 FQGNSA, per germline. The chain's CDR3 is CASSAIGQAPGETQYF. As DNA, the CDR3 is TGTGCCAGCAGCGCCATCGGACAGGCGCCGGGAGAGACCCAGTACTTC.

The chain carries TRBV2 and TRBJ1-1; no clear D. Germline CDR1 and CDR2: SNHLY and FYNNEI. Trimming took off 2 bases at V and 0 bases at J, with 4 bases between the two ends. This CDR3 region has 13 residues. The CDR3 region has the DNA TGTGCCAGCAGTGAATCTTTGAACACTGAAGCTTTCTTT. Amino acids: CASSESLNTEAFF.

The CDR3 DNA reads as TGTGCCAGCAGTCCAGGAAACTACGAGCAGTACTTC. Protein product: CASSPGNYEQYF. The J gene is TRBJ2-7, the V gene TRBV25-1; unclear D gene. CDR1 MGHDK and CDR2 SYGVNS come from the germline V gene. This CDR3 spans 12 amino acids. Trimming left V 5 bases short and J 3 bases short, with 8 bases between.

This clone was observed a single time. CDR3 residues: CASSHPKGGPEAFF. The CDR3 DNA reads as TGCGCCAGCAGCCACCCCAAGGGGGGGCCTGAAGCTTTCTTT. This sequence joins TRBV4-1 and TRBJ1-1; D is possibly TRBD1 (6 bases). Germline V gene sequence: CDR1 MGHRA, CDR2 YSYEKL. V lost 3 bases to trimming and J lost 6 bases, with 14 bases between them. The CDR3 is made up of 14 amino acids.

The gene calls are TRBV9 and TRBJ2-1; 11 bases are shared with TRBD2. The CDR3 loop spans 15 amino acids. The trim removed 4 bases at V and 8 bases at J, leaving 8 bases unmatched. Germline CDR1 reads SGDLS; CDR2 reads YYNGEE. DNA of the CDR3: TGTGCCAGCAGCCCCGCACTAGCGGGGGTGTATGAGCAGTTCTTC. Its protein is CASSPALAGVYEQFF.

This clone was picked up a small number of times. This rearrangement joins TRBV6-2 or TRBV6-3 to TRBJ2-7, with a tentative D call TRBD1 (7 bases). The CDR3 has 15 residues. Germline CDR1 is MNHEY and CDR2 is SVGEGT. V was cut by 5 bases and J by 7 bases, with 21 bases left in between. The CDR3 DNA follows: TGTGCCAGCAGTCCAGAACCGGAGGGGGCGGGTGAGCAGTACTTC. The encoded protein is CASSPEPEGAGEQYF.

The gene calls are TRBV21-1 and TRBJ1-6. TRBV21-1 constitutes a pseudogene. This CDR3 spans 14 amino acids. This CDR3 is CASSNRDYNSPLHF. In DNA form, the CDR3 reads TGTGCCAGCAGCAACCGGGACTATAATTCACCCCTCCACTTT.

CDR3 sequence (DNA): TGCGCCAGCAGTGGGCTCCTCAAGGAGCTAAACTATGGCTACACCTTC. This gives the protein CASSGLLKELNYGYTF. The chain recombines TRBV10-2 with TRBJ1-2; D not certain. The CDR3 extends over 16 amino acids. Trimming took off 4 bases at V and 2 bases at J, with 17 bases between the two ends. Germline CDR1 reads WSHSY; CDR2 reads SAAADI.

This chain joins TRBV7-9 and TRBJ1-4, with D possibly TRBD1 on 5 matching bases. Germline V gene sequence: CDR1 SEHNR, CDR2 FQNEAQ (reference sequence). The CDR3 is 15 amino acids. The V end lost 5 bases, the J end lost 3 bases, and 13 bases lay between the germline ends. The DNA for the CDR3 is TGTGCCAGCAGCCCATGGGGCGGGGCTAATGAAAAACTGTTTTTT. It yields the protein CASSPWGGANEKLFF.

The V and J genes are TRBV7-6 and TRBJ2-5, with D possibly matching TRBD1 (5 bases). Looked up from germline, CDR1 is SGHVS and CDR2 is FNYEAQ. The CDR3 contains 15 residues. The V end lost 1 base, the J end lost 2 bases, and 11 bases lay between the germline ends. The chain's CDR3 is CASSLGAGWQETQYF. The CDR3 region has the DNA TGTGCCAGCAGCTTAGGGGCAGGGTGGCAAGAGACCCAGTACTTC.

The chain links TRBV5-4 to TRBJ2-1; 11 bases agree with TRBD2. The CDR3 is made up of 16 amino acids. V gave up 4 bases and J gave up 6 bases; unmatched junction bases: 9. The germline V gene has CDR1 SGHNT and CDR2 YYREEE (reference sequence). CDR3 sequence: CASSPELAGVLNEQFF. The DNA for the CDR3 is TGTGCCAGCAGCCCAGAACTAGCGGGGGTCCTCAATGAGCAGTTCTTC.

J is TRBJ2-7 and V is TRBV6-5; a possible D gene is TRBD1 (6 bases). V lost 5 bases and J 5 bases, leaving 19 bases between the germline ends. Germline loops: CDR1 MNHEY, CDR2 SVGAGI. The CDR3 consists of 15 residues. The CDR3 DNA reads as TGTGCCAGCAGTCGACAGGTGCCTTCTTGGAACGAGCAGTACTTC. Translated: CASSRQVPSWNEQYF.

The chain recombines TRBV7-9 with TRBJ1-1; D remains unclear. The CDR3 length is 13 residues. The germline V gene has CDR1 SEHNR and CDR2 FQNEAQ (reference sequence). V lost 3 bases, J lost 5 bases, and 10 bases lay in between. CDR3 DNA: TGTGCCAGCAGCTTCTCCCGTGAGACTGAAGCTTTCTTT. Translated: CASSFSRETEAFF.

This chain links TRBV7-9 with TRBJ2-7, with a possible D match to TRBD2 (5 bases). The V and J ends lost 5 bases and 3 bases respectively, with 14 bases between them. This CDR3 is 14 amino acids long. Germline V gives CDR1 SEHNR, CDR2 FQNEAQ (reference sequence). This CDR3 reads CASSDPREYYEQYF. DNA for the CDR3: TGTGCCAGCAGCGATCCGAGGGAATACTACGAGCAGTACTTC.

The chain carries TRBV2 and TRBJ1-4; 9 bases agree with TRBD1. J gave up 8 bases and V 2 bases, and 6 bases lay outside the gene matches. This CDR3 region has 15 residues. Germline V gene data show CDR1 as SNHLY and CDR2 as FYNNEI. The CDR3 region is CASSERTGEGEKLFF. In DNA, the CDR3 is TGTGCCAGCAGTGAAAGGACAGGGGAAGGGGAAAAACTGTTTTTT.

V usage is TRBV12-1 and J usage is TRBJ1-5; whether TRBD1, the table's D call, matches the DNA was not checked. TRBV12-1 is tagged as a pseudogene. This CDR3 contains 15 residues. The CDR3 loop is CASPVDSYSNQPQHF. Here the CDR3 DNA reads TGTGCCAGCCCCGTCGACAGTTATAGCAATCAGCCCCAGCATTTT.

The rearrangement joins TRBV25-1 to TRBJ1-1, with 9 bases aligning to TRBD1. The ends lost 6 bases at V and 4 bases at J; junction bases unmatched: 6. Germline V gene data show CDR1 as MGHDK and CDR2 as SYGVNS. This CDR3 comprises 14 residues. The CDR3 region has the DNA TGTGCCAGCAGGGAGACAGGGGGTTTCACTGAAGCTTTCTTT. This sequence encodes CASRETGGFTEAFF.

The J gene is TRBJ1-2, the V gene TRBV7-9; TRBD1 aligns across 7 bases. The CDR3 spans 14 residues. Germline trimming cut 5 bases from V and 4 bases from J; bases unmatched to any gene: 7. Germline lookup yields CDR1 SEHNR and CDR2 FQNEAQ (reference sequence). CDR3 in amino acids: CASSPTGSRYGYTF. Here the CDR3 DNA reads TGTGCCAGCAGCCCGACAGGGTCGCGCTATGGCTACACCTTC.

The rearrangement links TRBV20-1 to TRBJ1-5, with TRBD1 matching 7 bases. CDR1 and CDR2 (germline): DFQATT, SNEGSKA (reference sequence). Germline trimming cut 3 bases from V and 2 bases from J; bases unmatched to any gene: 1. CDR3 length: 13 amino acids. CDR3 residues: CSASGQGNQPQHF. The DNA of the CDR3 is TGCAGTGCTAGTGGACAGGGCAATCAGCCCCAGCATTTT.